The rows below give T cell receptor beta chains drawn from one sample of a study of blood T cell repertoires in COVID-19. TCRdb keeps only in-frame clones here, not all; method: immunoSEQ multiplex PCR. The sample has about 310,000 clones, around 90% seen once. Sequenced material: PBMCs or T cells enriched from blood (not recorded which). These receptors were taken from a man aged 55 to 70 who had recovered from COVID-19. Both conserved end residues are part of each CDR3. Each record gives: D gene, V gene, J gene, clone size, CDR3 DNA, CDR3 protein. D genes are given only for firm matches. Clone sizes are given selectively: once, few, many, or a class where the clone is expanded.

>TRBD2|TRBV6-4|TRBJ2-2|NA
TGTGCCAGCAGTGCCGATTATAGCGGGATGAACACCGGGGAGCTGTTTTTT
CASSADYSGMNTGELFF
>TRBD1|TRBV9|TRBJ1-4|NA
TGTGCCAGCAGCCCTACGGGACAGGTTCCTAATGAAAAACTGTTTTTT
CASSPTGQVPNEKLFF
>TRBD1|TRBV9|TRBJ2-2|NA
TGTGCCAGCAGCACTAGACAGGGTGGCACCGGGGAGCTGTTTTTT
CASSTRQGGTGELFF
>TRBD1|TRBV20-1|TRBJ1-5|NA
TGCAGTGCTAGTAGGGGACAGGCCAATCAGCCCCAGCATTTT
CSASRGQANQPQHF
>TRBD2|TRBV10-3|TRBJ2-3|once
TGTGCCATCAGTGAGGGGACTAGCGGAGAGGTAGATACGCAGTATTTT
CAISEGTSGEVDTQYF
>NA|TRBV5-1|TRBJ2-5|NA
TGCGCCAGCAGCCGACTAGGAGTCATAGAGACCCAGTACTTC
CASSRLGVIETQYF
>NA|TRBV7-3|TRBJ1-1|NA
TGTGCCAGCAGTCTGTATCGCAGCACTGAAGCTTTCTTT
CASSLYRSTEAFF
>TRBD2|TRBV4-1|TRBJ2-7|NA
TGCGCCAGCAGCCGGGACGGGAGCGGGGGAAGAGGCGAGCAGTACTTC
CASSRDGSGGRGEQYF
>NA|TRBV4-3|TRBJ1-1|NA
TGCGCCAGCAGCCAATCCGAGGACACTGAAGCTTTCTTT
CASSQSEDTEAFF
>TRBD1|TRBV5-4|TRBJ2-3|NA
TGTGCCAGCAGCCTCCGGGACAGGGGAACAGATACGCAGTATTTT
CASSLRDRGTDTQYF
>TRBD2|TRBV10-2|TRBJ2-7|NA
TGCGCCAGCGGATTTAGCGGGCTCGAAGGCGAGCAGTACTTC
CASGFSGLEGEQYF
>NA|TRBV29-1|TRBJ2-4|NA
TGCAGCGTTTGGGACTCCACGATTCAGTACTTC
CSVWDSTIQYF
>NA|TRBV18|TRBJ1-1|NA
TGTGCCAGCTCACCCATTATGGGGGGGTGGAACACTGAAGCTTTCTTT
CASSPIMGGWNTEAFF
>NA|TRBV5-4|TRBJ1-6|NA
TGTGCCAGCAGCTTTCGGGATTTAAAAGGGTCACCCCTCCACTTT
CASSFRDLKGSPLHF
>TRBD1|TRBV6-2/TRBV6-3|TRBJ1-5|NA
TGTGCCAGCAGTTTGATACAGGGGTCGGGCAATCAGCCCCAGCATTTT
CASSLIQGSGNQPQHF
>TRBD1|TRBV10-2|TRBJ1-4|NA
TGCGCCAGCAGAAAAGACAGGGCGAATGAAAAACTGTTTTTT
CASRKDRANEKLFF
>TRBD2|TRBV3-1/TRBV3-2|TRBJ2-4|NA
TGTGCCAGCACCGGAAGGCGGGGGGCCCAGTACTTC
CASTGRRGAQYF
>TRBD1|TRBV19|TRBJ2-7|NA
TGTGCCAGTAGTGGCCGGGACAGGGCGGGCGAGCAGTACTTC
CASSGRDRAGEQYF
>NA|TRBV19|TRBJ2-7|NA
TGTGCCAGTAGTAACAGCGGGTCTTTTTACGAGCAGTACTTC
CASSNSGSFYEQYF
>TRBD1|TRBV7-9|TRBJ1-5|NA
TGTGCCAGCAGCCAGACAGGGGGCCAAGATCAGCCCCAGCATTTT
CASSQTGGQDQPQHF
>TRBD1|TRBV28|TRBJ1-5|NA
TGTGCCAGCAGCATGGGACAGGGGCTTCAGCCCCAGCATTTT
CASSMGQGLQPQHF
>NA|TRBV9|TRBJ2-5|NA
TGTGCCAGCAGCGCGGAGGGGGGGGCGCATGCTGCCGAGACCCAGTACTTC
CASSAEGGAHAAETQYF
>TRBD1|TRBV4-1|TRBJ2-7|NA
TGCGCCAGCAGCCAAGTTTACGGGACAGGGGCCTACGAGCAGTACTTC
CASSQVYGTGAYEQYF
>NA|TRBV5-1|TRBJ2-1|NA
TGCGCCAGCAGCTTGGGAGGGCCGGAAAATGAGCAGTTCTTC
CASSLGGPENEQFF
>NA|TRBV5-1|TRBJ2-3|NA
TGCGCCAGCAGCTTTGTACGCGACGGGGGAGATACGCAGTATTTT
CASSFVRDGGDTQYF
>NA|TRBV9|TRBJ1-2|NA
TGTGCCAGCAGCGTAGTATCAGGGGTAGGTGGCTACACCTTC
CASSVVSGVGGYTF
>NA|TRBV11-2|TRBJ2-7|NA
TGTGCCAGCAGCACTACCCTGGGGAGCTCCTACGAGCAGTACTTC
CASSTTLGSSYEQYF
>NA|TRBV2|TRBJ1-1|NA
TGTGCCAGCAGTGGGTACGGGGACACTGAAGCTTTCTTT
CASSGYGDTEAFF
>NA|TRBV19|TRBJ1-1|NA
TGTGCCAGTAGCCCACAAGACAGCATGAACACTGAAGCTTTCTTT
CASSPQDSMNTEAFF
>TRBD2|TRBV9|TRBJ2-3|NA
TGTGCCAGCAGCGTAGGAGGGACTAGCGGGTTCGCAGATACGCAGTATTTT
CASSVGGTSGFADTQYF
>NA|TRBV12-3/TRBV12-4|TRBJ2-4|NA
TGTGCCAGCAGGGACAGCTCTGCCCATCAGTACTTC
CASRDSSAHQYF
>NA|TRBV28|TRBJ1-1|NA
TGTGCCAGCAGTTTAACCGGGCAGGGCACTGAAGCTTTCTTT
CASSLTGQGTEAFF
>TRBD1|TRBV7-9|TRBJ2-7|NA
TGTGCCAGCAGCTTAGCTGGACAGGTCGACGAGCAGTACTTC
CASSLAGQVDEQYF
>TRBD1|TRBV28|TRBJ1-5|NA
TGTGCCAGCACCCAAGACAGGGTGGGTGGTCAGCCCCAGCATTTT
CASTQDRVGGQPQHF
>TRBD1|TRBV2|TRBJ1-2|NA
TGTGCCAGCAGTCCCGCCGACAGGGCCGACTATGGCTACACCTTC
CASSPADRADYGYTF
>NA|TRBV5-1|TRBJ2-3|NA
TGCGCCAGCAGCTGGGGAGAGGCGACAGATACGCAGTATTTT
CASSWGEATDTQYF
>TRBD1|TRBV10-3|TRBJ1-6|NA
TGTGCCATCAGTGAAGGACAGGGAAGGAATTCACCCCTCCACTTT
CAISEGQGRNSPLHF
>TRBD1|TRBV7-2|TRBJ1-6|NA
TGTGCCAGCAGCTCCTCACAGGGGGCGCGGAATTCACCCCTCCACTTT
CASSSSQGARNSPLHF
>TRBD1|TRBV5-4|TRBJ2-7|NA
TGTGCCAGCAGCTTACAGGGGGGCCTCCCCTACGAGCAGTACTTC
CASSLQGGLPYEQYF
>TRBD2|TRBV11-2|TRBJ2-3|NA
TGTGCCAGCATCCCGGCTGGGCGGGAGGGTTCAGATACGCAGTATTTT
CASIPAGREGSDTQYF
>TRBD1|TRBV7-3|TRBJ2-2|few
TGTGCCAGCAGCTGGCAGGGGGTCACCGGGGAGCTGTTTTTT
CASSWQGVTGELFF
>TRBD1|TRBV7-9|TRBJ1-1|NA
TGTGCCAGCAGCTTTCGGGACAGGGAAACTGAAGCTTTCTTT
CASSFRDRETEAFF
>TRBD2|TRBV5-1|TRBJ2-3|NA
TGCGCCAGCAGCTTGAAGGCAGGGCAAGCGGGAGGGCCTTATACGCAGTATTTT
CASSLKAGQAGGPYTQYF
>NA|TRBV6-1|TRBJ1-1|NA
TGTGCCAGCAGTGAAGCTGGGGGGACTGAAGCTTTCTTT
CASSEAGGTEAFF